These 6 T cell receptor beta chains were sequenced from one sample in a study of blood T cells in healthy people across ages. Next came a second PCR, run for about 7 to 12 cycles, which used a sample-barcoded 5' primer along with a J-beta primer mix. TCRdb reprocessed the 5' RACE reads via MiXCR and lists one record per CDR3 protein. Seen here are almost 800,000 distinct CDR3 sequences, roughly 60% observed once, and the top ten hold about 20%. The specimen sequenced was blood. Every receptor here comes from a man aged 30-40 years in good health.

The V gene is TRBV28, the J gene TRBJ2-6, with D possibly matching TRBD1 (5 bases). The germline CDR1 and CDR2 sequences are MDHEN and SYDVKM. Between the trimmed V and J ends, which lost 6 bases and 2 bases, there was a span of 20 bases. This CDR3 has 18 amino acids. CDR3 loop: CASSPLWVLGPGANVLTF. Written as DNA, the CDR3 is TGTGCCAGCAGCCCGCTGTGGGTGTTGGGGCCTGGGGCCAACGTCCTGACTTTC.

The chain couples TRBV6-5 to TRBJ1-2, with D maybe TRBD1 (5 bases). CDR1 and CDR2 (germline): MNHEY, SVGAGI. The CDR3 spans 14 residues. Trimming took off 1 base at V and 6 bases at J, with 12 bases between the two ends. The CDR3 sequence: CASSYFGQGDGYTF. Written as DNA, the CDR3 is TGTGCCAGCAGTTACTTCGGGCAGGGCGATGGCTACACCTTC.

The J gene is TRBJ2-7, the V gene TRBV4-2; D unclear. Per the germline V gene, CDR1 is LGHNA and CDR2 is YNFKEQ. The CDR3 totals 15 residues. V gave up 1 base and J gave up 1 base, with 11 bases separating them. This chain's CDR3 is CASSQAPTGSYEQYF. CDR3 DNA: TGTGCCAGCAGCCAAGCCCCGACGGGTTCCTACGAGCAGTACTTC.

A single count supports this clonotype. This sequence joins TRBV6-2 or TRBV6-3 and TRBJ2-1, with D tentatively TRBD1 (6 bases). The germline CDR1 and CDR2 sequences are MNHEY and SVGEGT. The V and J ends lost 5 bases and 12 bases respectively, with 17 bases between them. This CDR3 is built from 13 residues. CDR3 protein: CASSDDDRIGQFF. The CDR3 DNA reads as TGTGCCAGCAGTGACGACGACAGGATTGGGCAGTTCTTC.

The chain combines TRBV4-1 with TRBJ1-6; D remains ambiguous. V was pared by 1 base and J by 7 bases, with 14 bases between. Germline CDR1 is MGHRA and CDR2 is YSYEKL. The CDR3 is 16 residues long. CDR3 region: CASSQAWNSENSPLHF. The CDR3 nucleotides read TGCGCCAGCAGCCAAGCGTGGAATTCGGAGAATTCACCCCTCCACTTT.

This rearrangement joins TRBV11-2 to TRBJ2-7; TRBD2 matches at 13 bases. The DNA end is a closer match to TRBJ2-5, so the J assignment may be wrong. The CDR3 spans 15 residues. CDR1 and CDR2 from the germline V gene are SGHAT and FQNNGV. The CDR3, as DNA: TGTGCCAGCAGGGGACTAGCGGGAAGCGAAGAGACCCAGTACTTC. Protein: CASRGLAGSEETQYF.